One sample yielded the 21 T cell receptor beta chains listed below, sequenced in a study of cytomegalovirus exposure and HLA in healthy donors. Primers: 60 Vbeta forward and 13 Jbeta reverse. Profiling relied on immunoSEQ multiplex PCR, and the TCRdb table lists in-frame clones only, not all of them. The sample carries roughly 180,000 clones, about 82% recorded once. Sequencing input: PBMCs. The source is a female donor in good health and CMV-seronegative.

V is TRBV6-1 and J is TRBJ2-5; possible D gene TRBD2, 6 bases. CDR1 and CDR2 from the germline V gene are MNHNS and SASEGT. The CDR3 is made up of 16 amino acids. Trimming cost V 0 bases and J 3 bases, with 14 bases left between them. CDR3 protein: CASSEALGTGEETQYF. DNA for the CDR3: TGTGCCAGCAGTGAAGCGCTTGGGACTGGGGAAGAGACCCAGTACTTC.

The V gene is TRBV18, the J gene TRBJ2-5; 11 bases align to TRBD2. Germline values: CDR1 KGHSH, CDR2 LQKENI. This CDR3 has 15 amino acids. The V segment lost 5 bases and the J segment 5 bases; nucleotides outside the gene matches: 7. The CDR3 DNA reads as TGTGCCAGCTCAATCACTAGCGGGAGTTGGGAGACCCAGTACTTC. Translated: CASSITSGSWETQYF.

The chain has TRBV10-3 and TRBJ2-1; 8 bases agree with TRBD2. J lost 2 bases, V lost 4 bases, and 1 base had no gene match. Germline V gene lookup returns CDR1 ENHRY and CDR2 SYGVKD. The CDR3 loop spans 14 amino acids. Here the CDR3 reads CAISAGGTYNEQFF. Written as DNA, the CDR3 is TGTGCCATCAGTGCGGGGGGGACCTACAATGAGCAGTTCTTC.

This sequence joins TRBV19 and TRBJ1-3; possible D gene TRBD1, 5 bases. CDR1 is LNHDA and CDR2 is SQIVND in the germline V gene (reference sequence). With 3 bases removed from V and 4 bases from J, the gap between germline ends came to 22 bases. The CDR3 is 18 amino acids. The CDR3 region is CASSMRVGRTGLGNTIYF. In DNA form, the CDR3 reads TGTGCCAGTAGTATGAGGGTTGGAAGGACGGGACTAGGAAACACCATATATTTT.

The chain links TRBV27 to TRBJ1-2, with unresolved D. The CDR3 spans 12 residues. Trimming took off 3 bases at V and 4 bases at J, with 6 bases between the two ends. Germline values: CDR1 MNHEY, CDR2 SMNVEV (reference sequence). The CDR3 bases are TGTGCCAGCAGTTTTCGAGGCTATGGCTACACCTTC. This translates into CASSFRGYGYTF.

The chain joins TRBV28 to TRBJ1-3; D gene unclear. Germline-derived CDR1 and CDR2 are MDHEN and SYDVKM. The CDR3 is 13 amino acids. V was cut by 6 bases and J by 2 bases, with 8 bases left in between. CDR3: CASSATAGNTIYF. The CDR3 nucleotides are TGTGCCAGCAGCGCTACCGCTGGAAACACCATATATTTT.

This chain links TRBV29-1 with TRBJ2-1; 10 bases match TRBD2. Germline CDR1 SQVTM, CDR2 ANQGSEA. V was pared by 3 bases and J by 7 bases, with 9 bases of the junction left unmatched. The CDR3 runs 15 residues. CDR3 bases: TGCAGCGTTGAGGGGGTTGTACTAGCGGGGAATGAGCAGTTCTTC. Translation gives CSVEGVVLAGNEQFF.

V gene TRBV7-8 combines with J gene TRBJ2-1, with 8 bases that match TRBD2. From germline, CDR1 is SGHVS and CDR2 FQNEAQ. V lost 4 bases, J lost 2 bases, and 4 bases stayed unmatched. The CDR3 is 15 residues long. This CDR3 is CASSSRGGPYNEQFF. Written as DNA, the CDR3 is TGTGCCAGCAGCTCTCGGGGGGGCCCCTACAATGAGCAGTTCTTC.

V is TRBV19 and J is TRBJ2-3; no reliable D call. CDR1 is LNHDA, CDR2 SQIVND, per germline (reference sequence). There are 13 residues in the CDR3. Trimming stripped 4 bases from V and 0 bases from J, with 5 bases between. The CDR3 DNA reads TGTGCCAGTAGTACGGAGAGCACAGATACGCAGTATTTT. Translated: CASSTESTDTQYF.

This clone has a handful of counts. The J gene is TRBJ2-4, the V gene TRBV28; 11 positions match TRBD1. The CDR3 consists of 16 residues. Germline CDR1 and CDR2: MDHEN and SYDVKM. Trimming removed 5 bases from V and 8 bases from J; junction bases left unmatched: 11. The CDR3 DNA reads TGTGCCAGCAGTGGAGACACAGGGACAGGGGGAGACATTCAGTACTTC. It codes for CASSGDTGTGGDIQYF.

This rearrangement joins TRBV6-1 to TRBJ2-5; 10 bases fit TRBD2. This CDR3 region has 15 residues. CDR1 and CDR2 from the germline V gene are MNHNS and SASEGT. The trim removed 7 bases at V and 3 bases at J, leaving 8 bases unmatched. The CDR3 sequence: CASKGSGGPKETQYF. CDR3 sequence (DNA): TGTGCCAGCAAGGGTAGCGGGGGGCCTAAAGAGACCCAGTACTTC.

The table lists this clone with a few counts. The chain couples TRBV7-2 to TRBJ2-5; 9 bases line up with TRBD2. The junction had 4 bases not matched to a gene; V was cut back by 4 bases and J by 4 bases. From germline, CDR1 is SGHTA and CDR2 FQGNSA. There are 14 residues in the CDR3. For the CDR3, the DNA is TGTGCCAGCAGCTCCCCGGGACTAGCAGAGACCCAGTACTTC. Translation: CASSSPGLAETQYF.

To note about this clone: At one of its ends the junction is not consistent with the germline gene, which may arise from a read error. This chain connects TRBV5-1 to TRBJ2-6, with TRBD1 as a possible D gene (5 bases). CDR1 is SGHRS, CDR2 YFSETQ, per germline. This CDR3 has 15 residues. CDR3 nucleotide sequence: TGCGCCAGCAGCTTGGACGGGCCTGGGGCCAACGGCCTGACTTTC. Amino acid sequence: CASSLDGPGANGLTF.

CDR3 sequence: CATLGGGQGARMNTEAFF. For the CDR3, the DNA is TGTGCCACCCTGGGAGGGGGACAGGGGGCGCGGATGAACACTGAAGCTTTCTTT. The chain has TRBV28 and TRBJ1-1; 12 nucleotides line up with TRBD1. V trimming: 10 bases; J trimming: 0 bases; junction bases outside the gene matches: 15. Germline lookup yields CDR1 MDHEN and CDR2 SYDVKM. The CDR3 consists of 18 residues.

In its sample, this clone was seen a few times. The chain couples TRBV28 to TRBJ2-4; 8 bases line up with TRBD1. The V gene's germline CDR1 is MDHEN and CDR2 SYDVKM. With 5 bases clipped from V and 3 bases from J, the junction kept 6 bases outside the gene matches. The CDR3 covers 15 residues. In nucleotides, the CDR3 is TGTGCCAGCAGTACTGCGGGGACAGGCAAAAACATTCAGTACTTC. As protein: CASSTAGTGKNIQYF.

DNA of the CDR3: TGTGCCAGCAGACGTACAGGGGTCACTGAAGCTTTCTTT. It is translated as CASRRTGVTEAFF. The chain links TRBV28 to TRBJ1-1; 7 positions match TRBD1. Germline CDR1 reads MDHEN; CDR2 reads SYDVKM. After removal of 6 bases from V and 4 bases from J, the junction contained 5 bases not matched to a gene. This CDR3 comprises 13 residues.

The rearrangement joins TRBV6-5 to TRBJ2-7; maybe TRBD2 (6 bases). This CDR3 contains 13 residues. V gave up 6 bases and J gave up 0 bases, with 9 bases separating them. Germline CDR1 MNHEY, CDR2 SVGAGI. The CDR3 DNA reads as TGTGCCAGCAGGGGACTGAGCTCCTACGAGCAGTACTTC. This codes for CASRGLSSYEQYF.

The genes are TRBV30 and TRBJ1-3; D is ambiguous. Trimming took 1 base from V and 0 from J, leaving 7 bases between them. This CDR3 has 14 amino acids. The germline CDR1 and CDR2 sequences are GTSNPN and SVGIG (reference sequence). CDR3 amino acids: CAWSESNSGNTIYF. CDR3 DNA: TGTGCCTGGAGTGAATCCAACTCTGGAAACACCATATATTTT. The full variable domain, completed using reference TRBV30 and TRBJ1-3, is SQTIHQWPATLVQPVGSPLSLECTVEGTSNPNLYWYRQAAGRGLQLLFYSVGIGQISSEVPQNLSASRPQDRQFILSSKKLLLSDSGFYLCAWSESNSGNTIYFGEGSWLTVV.

This clone was detected a few times. V is TRBV28 and J is TRBJ1-5, with D tentatively TRBD1 (5 bases). The CDR3 totals 12 residues. In germline, CDR1 is MDHEN, CDR2 SYDVKM. Trimming cost V 4 bases and J 10 bases, with 11 bases left between them. CDR3 nucleotides: TGTGCCAGCAGTTCCCGGACAATCCCCCAGCATTTT. It yields the protein CASSSRTIPQHF.

The V gene is TRBV5-1, the J gene TRBJ1-1; TRBD1 aligns across 7 bases. CDR3 length equals 13 residues. Germline loops: CDR1 SGHRS, CDR2 YFSETQ. Trimming at V came to 4 bases and at J to 9 bases, leaving 9 bases not matched to a gene. CDR3 in DNA: TGCGCCAGCAGCGCGGGACAGCTTGATAAAGCTTTCTTT. Amino acids: CASSAGQLDKAFF.

This chain joins TRBV5-5 and TRBJ2-7; the D gene is possibly TRBD1 (6 bases). The CDR3 has 17 amino acids. With 2 bases removed from V and 0 bases from J, the gap between germline ends came to 18 bases. Per germline, CDR1 SGHKS and CDR2 YYEKEE (reference sequence). The CDR3 DNA follows: TGTGCCAGCAGCTTTTTCGGGACAAGGGGGATCTCCTACGAGCAGTACTTC. Translating it yields CASSFFGTRGISYEQYF.